Listed below are T cell receptor beta chains from one sample, sequenced in a study of metastatic and nonmetastatic thyroid tumors. TCRdb re-processed the PCR reads through MiXCR. The repertoire holds tens of thousands of clones, with approximately 16% as singletons. Material for sequencing was blood. These receptors were obtained from a male donor with papillary thyroid cancer or a benign thyroid nodule (not recorded which). Some clones in this sample may be carry-over from other donors' samples. CDR3s include the opening cysteine and the closing phenylalanine or tryptophan. The D gene is left open where the match is weak. Some rows have no size entry. The others give once, few or many, or a class for an expanded clone.

TRBV28	many	-	TRBJ2-7	CASSPNREEQYF	TGTGCCAGCAGTCCAAACCGGGAAGAGCAGTACTTC
TRBV11-2	many	-	TRBJ2-7	CASSSIYEQYF	TGTGCCAGCAGTTCTATCTACGAGCAGTACTTC
TRBV6-1	-	-	TRBJ1-5	CASSESIAGGNQPQHF	TGTGCCAGCAGTGAAAGTATCGCGGGGGGCAATCAGCCCCAGCATTTT
TRBV6-5	many	-	TRBJ1-4	CASSYGRGYEKLFF	TGTGCCAGCAGTTACGGGAGGGGATATGAAAAACTGTTTTTT
TRBV5-5	many	-	TRBJ2-3	CASSFLGRTDTRYF	TGTGCCAGCAGCTTTTTAGGACGCACAGATACGCGGTATTTT
TRBV28	-	-	TRBJ2-1	CASRNAPTLYNEQFF	TGTGCCAGCAGGAATGCTCCCACGCTTTACAATGAGCAGTTCTTC
TRBV20-1	-	-	TRBJ2-7	CSARGTDENYEQYF	TGCAGTGCCCGCGGGACAGACGAGAACTACGAGCAGTACTTC
TRBV3-1	medium-sized	-	TRBJ2-5	CASSQGHQETQYF	TGTGCCAGCAGCCAAGGCCATCAAGAGACCCAGTACTTC
TRBV5-1	many	-	TRBJ2-3	CASSSGAGSTDTQYF	TGCGCCAGCAGCTCGGGAGCGGGTAGCACAGATACGCAGTATTTT
TRBV19	many	-	TRBJ1-5	CASSIRTGNSNQPQHF	TGTGCCAGTAGTATCCGGACGGGAAATAGCAATCAGCCCCAGCATTTT
TRBV28	-	-	TRBJ1-1	CASSQERGMITKAFF	TGTGCCAGCAGCCAAGAAAGGGGGATGATCACGAAGGCTTTCTTT
TRBV7-9	many	-	TRBJ2-2	CASSLRGADTGELFF	TGTGCCAGCAGCCTTAGGGGGGCGGACACCGGGGAGCTGTTTTTT
TRBV2	-	-	TRBJ2-7	CASRAPETVGYEQYF	TGTGCCAGCAGAGCCCCTGAGACAGTAGGCTACGAGCAGTACTTC
TRBV19	many	TRBD1	TRBJ2-7	CATGTGTSYEQYF	TGTGCCACCGGGACAGGGACGTCCTACGAGCAGTACTTC
TRBV10-3	-	-	TRBJ2-2	CAISDRYLVNTWELFF	TGTGCCATCAGTGATCGCTATCTGGTAAACACCTGGGAGCTGTTTTTT
TRBV19	few	-	TRBJ1-2	CASSSRIEGTGYTF	TGTGCCAGTAGTTCGAGAATCGAAGGGACCGGCTACACCTTC
TRBV30	many	TRBD1	TRBJ1-3	CAWTRDSHSGNTIYF	TGTGCCTGGACTCGGGACAGCCACTCTGGAAACACCATATATTTT
TRBV12-5	many	TRBD2	TRBJ2-1	CASGLVPGGLAGGSNNEQFF	TGTGCTAGTGGTTTGGTACCCGGTGGACTAGCGGGAGGGAGCAACAATGAGCAGTTCTTC
TRBV30	many	-	TRBJ1-6	CAANQGQYNSPLHF	TGTGCCGCAAACCAAGGACAGTATAATTCACCCCTCCACTTT
TRBV5-1	many	TRBD2	TRBJ2-3	CASSFPSGRVAYLTDTQYF	TGCGCCAGCAGCTTCCCTAGCGGGAGGGTTGCGTACCTCACAGATACGCAGTATTTT
TRBV19	many	-	TRBJ2-6	CASSIDFNSGANVLTF	TGTGCCAGTAGTATCGATTTCAACTCTGGGGCCAACGTCCTGACTTTC
TRBV30	-	-	TRBJ1-4	CAWTYRASNEKLFF	TGTGCCTGGACCTATCGGGCCTCTAATGAAAAACTGTTTTTT
TRBV20-1	many	TRBD2	TRBJ2-7	CSASGLSGRVHEQYF	TGCAGTGCTAGCGGCCTTAGCGGGAGAGTTCACGAGCAGTACTTC
TRBV19	many	TRBD1	TRBJ2-7	CASSNQGQGSEYEQYF	TGTGCCAGTAGCAATCAAGGACAGGGTAGCGAGTACGAGCAGTACTTC
TRBV5-1	-	-	TRBJ2-3	CASSLVQGEGDTQYF	TGCGCCAGCAGCTTGGTGCAGGGGGAGGGAGATACGCAGTATTTT
TRBV6-5	many	-	TRBJ2-1	CASSPRRPGAGYNEQFF	TGTGCCAGCAGCCCGCGTCGACCGGGAGCCGGCTACAATGAGCAGTTCTTC
TRBV20-1	-	TRBD2	TRBJ2-7	CSAPLLAGGTEQYF	TGCAGTGCTCCCCTACTAGCGGGAGGAACGGAGCAGTACTTC
TRBV10-2	-	-	TRBJ2-2	CASSEVRTYTGELFF	TGCGCCAGCAGTGAGGTGCGGACCTACACCGGGGAGCTGTTTTTT
TRBV7-2	many	-	TRBJ2-5	CASSSSGARETQYF	TGTGCCAGCAGCTCCTCGGGGGCGCGAGAGACCCAGTACTTC
TRBV6-4	many	-	TRBJ1-1	CASSPSLNTEAFF	TGTGCCAGCAGCCCCAGCTTGAACACTGAAGCTTTCTTT
TRBV11-2	many	-	TRBJ2-7	CASSKAGSYEQYF	TGTGCCAGCAGCAAAGCCGGGTCCTACGAGCAGTACTTC
TRBV29-1	many	-	TRBJ2-1	CSVDYSGLLGHNEQFF	TGCAGCGTGGATTATTCAGGATTACTAGGTCACAATGAGCAGTTCTTC
TRBV19	many	-	TRBJ2-5	CASSGPGRVETQYF	TGTGCCAGTAGTGGCCCCGGACGGGTGGAGACCCAGTACTTC
TRBV28	-	-	TRBJ2-1	CASSLKVGEQFF	TGTGCCAGCAGTTTAAAAGTGGGTGAGCAGTTCTTC
TRBV5-1	many	TRBD1	TRBJ2-7	CASSLGGYRDRGHEQYF	TGCGCCAGCAGCCTGGGTGGATACCGGGACAGGGGTCACGAGCAGTACTTC
TRBV11-2	medium-sized	-	TRBJ2-7	CASSSLRARYSYEQYF	TGTGCCAGCAGCTCGTTGAGGGCGCGGTACTCCTACGAGCAGTACTTC
TRBV5-1	many	-	TRBJ2-1	CASRTQNEQFF	TGCGCCAGCAGGACTCAGAATGAGCAGTTCTTC
TRBV7-6	many	TRBD1	TRBJ1-4	CASSSGQENEKLFF	TGTGCCAGCAGCTCCGGACAGGAAAATGAAAAACTGTTTTTT
TRBV2	few	-	TRBJ2-7	CASSGDGVLVYEQYF	TGTGCCAGCAGTGGGGATGGTGTTTTGGTCTACGAGCAGTACTTC
TRBV7-8	many	TRBD1	TRBJ1-2	CASSSRGLTGTGYTF	TGTGCCAGCAGCTCCCGAGGGCTGACAGGGACTGGCTACACCTTC
TRBV28	many	-	TRBJ1-1	CASSLWGGSTEAFF	TGTGCCAGCAGTTTGTGGGGGGGGTCGACTGAAGCTTTCTTT
TRBV13	many	-	TRBJ2-5	CASSRPPEAEETQYF	TGTGCCAGCAGCCGACCTCCGGAGGCCGAAGAGACCCAGTACTTC
TRBV4-2	many	TRBD1	TRBJ2-7	CASSQEAGTAGYEQYF	TGTGCCAGCAGCCAAGAAGCCGGGACAGCAGGCTACGAGCAGTACTTC